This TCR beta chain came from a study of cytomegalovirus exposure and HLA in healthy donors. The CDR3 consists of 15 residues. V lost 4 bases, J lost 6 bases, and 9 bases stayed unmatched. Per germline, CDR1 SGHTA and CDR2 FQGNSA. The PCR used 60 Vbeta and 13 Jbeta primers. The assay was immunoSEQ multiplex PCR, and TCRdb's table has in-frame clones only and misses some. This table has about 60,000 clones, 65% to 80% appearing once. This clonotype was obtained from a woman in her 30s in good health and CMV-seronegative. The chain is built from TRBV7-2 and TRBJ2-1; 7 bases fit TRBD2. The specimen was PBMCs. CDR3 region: CASSYRPSGGNEQFF. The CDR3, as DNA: TGTGCCAGCAGCTATAGGCCTAGCGGAGGCAATGAGCAGTTCTTC.